This entry concerns a single T cell receptor (beta chain). These data originate in a study of regulatory T cells in long-lasting Graves disease. The authors built TCR beta libraries using iRepertoire HTBI primers and Arm-PCR of CDR3 regions. TCRdb independently ran MiXCR on the multiplex PCR reads; one entry per CDR3 protein. Of approximately 400,000 distinct CDR3 sequences listed, less than 20% are singletons. From germline, CDR1 is ENHRY and CDR2 SYGVKD. CDR3 length equals 15 residues. J lost 1 base, V lost 10 bases, and 7 bases had no gene match. Time point meaning: newly diagnosed GD, antithyroid drugs for less than 3 months. The authors made the TCR library using RNA they extracted from PBMCs.

This clonotype was obtained from a female donor with Graves disease. The rearrangement joins TRBV10-3 to TRBJ1-1, with 12 bases identical to TRBD1. Here the sequenced sample was peripheral blood mononuclear cells (PBMCs), taken at new diagnosis, from a patient treated with antithyroid drugs. The CDR3: CASKGTGGRNTEAFF. DNA for the CDR3: TGTGCCAGCAAGGGGACAGGGGGCAGGAACACTGAAGCTTTCTTT.